This TCR beta chain was sequenced for a study of blood T cell repertoires in COVID-19. Clones were sequenced by immunoSEQ multiplex PCR, and TCRdb holds only the in-frame ones, with some missing. Of under 300,000 clones in the sample, roughly 89% were seen once. The CDR3 is made up of 19 amino acids. CDR1 and CDR2 (germline): LGHDT, YNNKEL (reference sequence). V shed 0 bases and J 7 bases; nucleotides not matched to a gene: 15. The sequence was obtained from a man aged 50 to 59 with acute or convalescent COVID-19. The sequencing sample was made of peripheral blood. V is TRBV3-1 (or the pseudogene TRBV3-2) and J is TRBJ2-3; 11 bases agree with TRBD2. CDR3 amino acids: CASSQDWTREASGGYTQYF. The CDR3 nucleotides read TGTGCCAGCAGCCAAGATTGGACCCGGGAAGCTAGCGGGGGGTATACGCAGTATTTT.